This T cell receptor beta chain was sequenced in a study of identical twins. Points from the study as a whole: Insertions ran lower in abundant cord blood beta clonotypes, though not in memory repertoires.

The length of the CDR3 is 13 residues. Germline loops: CDR1 DFQATT, CDR2 SNEGSKA (reference sequence). Trimming left V 3 bases short and J 3 bases short, with 12 bases between. TCRdb itself ran the 5' RACE reads through MiXCR, one entry per CDR3 protein. The sample has 450,000 or so distinct CDR3 sequences, 20% to 25% seen once. Comments on this clonotype: The target antigen is unknown.

This same sample was also taken into another study, of T cells expressing NK-cell markers. In that study: The share of CD8+ T cells held by dominant NKG2C+ clonotypes was roughly 1.0-8% in about 6 donors. Expanded NKG2C+ T cell clones were not confirmed as HCMV-specific.

The rearrangement joins TRBV20-1 to TRBJ2-7, with TRBD2 as a possible D gene (6 bases). The sequenced material came from CD4+ T cells sorted from blood. The TCR was taken from a woman aged 18-29 years in good health. Here the CDR3 DNA reads TGCAGTGCTAGTGACGGGAGAAGCTACGAGCAGTACTTC. This sequence encodes CSASDGRSYEQYF.